This is a list of T cell receptor beta chains from one sample in a study of cytomegalovirus exposure and HLA in healthy donors. Profiling relied on immunoSEQ multiplex PCR, and the TCRdb table lists in-frame clones only, not all of them. The table lists 300,000 to 400,000 clones, over 75% of them singletons. Sequencing was done on a sample of PBMCs. Source of these receptors: a man aged 30 to 45 in good health and CMV-seronegative. Each CDR3 is given with its conserved first and last residue. The D gene is left open where the match is weak. Some rows have no size entry. The others give once, few or many, or a class for an expanded clone.

TRBV4-1	TRBD1	NA	TRBJ2-4	TGCGCCAGCAGCCGCGGGACAGGGGGCAGCGATGGGGCCAAAAACATTCAGTACTTC	CASSRGTGGSDGAKNIQYF
TRBV7-9	NA	NA	TRBJ2-1	TGTGCCAGTAGCAATGGAGGACTCTACAATGAGCAGTTCTTC	CASSNGGLYNEQFF
TRBV5-4	NA	NA	TRBJ2-5	TGTGCCAGTGGACGGACAGACCAAGAGACCCAGTACTTC	CASGRTDQETQYF
TRBV4-2	NA	NA	TRBJ2-2	TGTGCCAGCAGCCAACCAGACTCGGAGACCGGGGAGCTGTTTTTT	CASSQPDSETGELFF
TRBV27	TRBD2	NA	TRBJ2-1	TGTGCCAGCAGTTCTGGACTAGACTCCTACAATGAGCAGTTCTTC	CASSSGLDSYNEQFF
TRBV2	TRBD1	NA	TRBJ1-5	TGTGCCAGCAGGGACGACAGGGCTGGCTATCAGCCCCAGCATTTT	CASRDDRAGYQPQHF
TRBV9	NA	NA	TRBJ1-2	TGTGCCAGCAGCGGGAGGAACGGCTACACCTTC	CASSGRNGYTF
TRBV2	TRBD2	NA	TRBJ2-3	TGTGCCAGCAGGGATAGCGGGGGGGGGTCAGATACGCAGTATTTT	CASRDSGGGSDTQYF
TRBV29-1	NA	NA	TRBJ2-3	TGCAGCGTTGAGACCCAGGCAGATACGCAGTATTTT	CSVETQADTQYF
TRBV5-1	NA	NA	TRBJ2-7	TGCGCCAGCAGCTTGGCTTTTCTCTACGAGCAGTACTTC	CASSLAFLYEQYF
TRBV6-1	TRBD2	NA	TRBJ2-7	TGTGCCAGCAGTAAAAGGTCTAGCGGCGAGCAGTACTTC	CASSKRSSGEQYF
TRBV2	TRBD1	NA	TRBJ1-5	TGTGCCAGCAGGACAGGGTTCAGCAATCAGCCCCAGCATTTT	CASRTGFSNQPQHF
TRBV4-1	NA	NA	TRBJ2-7	TGCGCCAGCAGCCAAGTGGTCGGGGGGCCGTCTCGGGAATACGAGCAGTACTTC	CASSQVVGGPSREYEQYF
TRBV5-1	TRBD1	NA	TRBJ2-6	TGCGCCAGCAGCCAGGGACAGGGGGGATCTGGGGCCAACGTCCTGACTTTC	CASSQGQGGSGANVLTF
TRBV15	TRBD1	NA	TRBJ2-7	TGTGCCACCAGCAGAGATCGGGACAGGGGGCTCTACGAGCAGTACTTC	CATSRDRDRGLYEQYF
TRBV7-2	TRBD1	NA	TRBJ1-4	TGTGCCAGCAGCTGGACCGGGACAGGCAATGAAAAACTGTTTTTT	CASSWTGTGNEKLFF
TRBV2	NA	few	TRBJ1-3	TGTGCCAGCGGGGGGTCGACTCTTCACTCTGGAAACACCATATATTTT	CASGGSTLHSGNTIYF